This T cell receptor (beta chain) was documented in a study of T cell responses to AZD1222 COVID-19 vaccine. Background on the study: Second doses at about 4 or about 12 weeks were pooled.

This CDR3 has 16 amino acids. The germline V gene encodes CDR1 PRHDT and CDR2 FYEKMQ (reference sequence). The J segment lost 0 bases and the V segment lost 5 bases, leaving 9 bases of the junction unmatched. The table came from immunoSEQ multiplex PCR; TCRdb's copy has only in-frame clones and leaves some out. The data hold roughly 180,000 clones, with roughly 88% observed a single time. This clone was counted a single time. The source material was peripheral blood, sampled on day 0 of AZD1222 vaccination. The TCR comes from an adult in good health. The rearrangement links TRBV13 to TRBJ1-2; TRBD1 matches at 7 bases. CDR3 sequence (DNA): TGTGCCAGCAGCACAGCGGGACAGAACACTAACTATGGCTACACCTTC. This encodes CASSTAGQNTNYGYTF.